These 20 T cell receptor beta chains share one sample of origin, sequenced in a study of PD-1 blockade in classical Hodgkin lymphoma. This table comes from immunoSEQ multiplex PCR, and its TCRdb copy is limited to in-frame clones, with some not included. The sample has 20,000 to 25,000 clones, roughly 80% seen once. Following autologous stem cell transplantation, relapse occurred in every patient, and exposure to brentuximab vedotin varied. Material: peripheral blood mononuclear cells (PBMCs), obtained before the second cycle of nivolumab. These receptors were taken from a human donor with classical Hodgkin lymphoma.

The chain combines TRBV11-3 with TRBJ2-5, with D uncertain. With 5 bases removed from V and 2 bases from J, the gap between germline ends came to 3 bases. Germline V CDR1 and CDR2: SGHNT, YENEEA. This CDR3 is 11 amino acids long. In nucleotides, the CDR3 is TGTGCCAGCAGCCGTCAAGAGACCCAGTACTTC. Its translation is CASSRQETQYF.

V and J are TRBV9 and TRBJ2-1; D may match TRBD1 or TRBD2 (7 bases each). The germline V gene encodes CDR1 SGDLS and CDR2 YYNGEE. The CDR3 runs 17 residues. Trimming removed 3 bases at V and 2 bases at J, with 18 bases between. CDR3 sequence (DNA): TGTGCCAGCAGCGCCCAGCGGGGACAGCGGGCCTACAATGAGCAGTTCTTC. Its translation is CASSAQRGQRAYNEQFF.

V gene TRBV19 combines with J gene TRBJ2-3, with 9 bases that match TRBD2. Germline trimming cut 6 bases from V and 2 bases from J; bases unmatched to any gene: 6. This CDR3 has 15 residues. Germline-derived CDR1 and CDR2 are LNHDA and SQIVND (reference sequence). The CDR3 protein is CASRGGGRATDTQYF. The CDR3 DNA follows: TGTGCCAGTAGGGGCGGCGGGAGGGCCACAGATACGCAGTATTTT.

The chain combines TRBV9 with TRBJ2-2; D ambiguous. The germline V gene has CDR1 SGDLS and CDR2 YYNGEE. There are 14 residues in the CDR3. V lost 7 bases and J 6 bases, leaving 16 bases between the germline ends. The CDR3: CASQDGVGAGELFF. The CDR3 region has the DNA TGTGCCAGCCAAGATGGGGTGGGTGCCGGGGAGCTGTTTTTT.

V is TRBV14 and J is TRBJ1-1; D is unresolved. Germline values: CDR1 SGHDN, CDR2 FVKESK. V was cut by 5 bases and J by 4 bases, with 5 bases left in between. The CDR3 has 11 amino acids. CDR3 sequence (DNA): TGTGCCAGCAGCTCCACCACTGAAGCTTTCTTT. Translated: CASSSTTEAFF.

This chain links TRBV27 with TRBJ1-4, with a possible D match to TRBD1 (6 bases). This CDR3 is 14 amino acids long. CDR1 and CDR2 from the germline V gene are MNHEY and SMNVEV (reference sequence). V lost 1 base and J lost 8, with 11 bases in between. The CDR3 loop is CASSLYPGGEKLFF. In nucleotides, the CDR3 is TGTGCCAGCAGTTTATACCCGGGGGGCGAAAAACTGTTTTTT.

The sample holds a few counts of this clone. The chain couples TRBV7-3 to TRBJ2-1; 10 nucleotides agree with TRBD1. Per the germline V gene, CDR1 is SGHTA and CDR2 is FQGTGA. This CDR3 has 15 amino acids. The junction had 7 bases not matched to a gene; V was cut back by 4 bases and J by 7 bases. The CDR3 sequence: CASSSDRGLENEQFF. The CDR3 DNA reads TGTGCCAGCAGCTCCGACAGGGGGCTCGAAAATGAGCAGTTCTTC.

The rearrangement links TRBV27 to TRBJ1-5; D uncertain. The ends were cut back, 5 bases at V and 3 bases at J, with 8 bases in the middle. The length of the CDR3 is 13 residues. Germline lookup yields CDR1 MNHEY and CDR2 SMNVEV (reference sequence). CDR3 residues: CASSPQYNQPQHF. CDR3 bases: TGTGCCAGCAGTCCCCAGTACAATCAGCCCCAGCATTTT.

The chain links TRBV5-1 to TRBJ2-7, with 12 positions matching TRBD2. The CDR3 runs to 17 residues. Per germline, CDR1 SGHRS and CDR2 YFSETQ. Unmatched junction bases numbered 11, after V lost 4 bases and J lost 3 bases. CDR3: CASSPEPPSGGGYEQYF. The DNA of the CDR3 is TGCGCCAGCAGCCCGGAACCCCCTAGCGGGGGGGGCTACGAGCAGTACTTC.

The V and J genes are TRBV12-2 and TRBJ2-7; TRBD2 reflects the table's D call only, with no check against the DNA. TRBV12-2 is a pseudogene. The CDR3 spans 14 residues. CDR3 sequence: CASRPRDSIYEQYF. CDR3 DNA: TGTGCAAGTCGCCCGCGGGACTCCATCTACGAGCAGTACTTC.

This sequence joins TRBV7-6 and TRBJ2-5, with D perhaps matching TRBD1 (6 bases). CDR1 is SGHVS, CDR2 FNYEAQ, per germline. Trimming shortened V by 5 bases and J by 4 bases, and 14 bases separated the two germline ends. This CDR3 has 14 residues. CDR3 sequence: CASSATGTRETQYF. DNA for the CDR3: TGTGCCAGCAGCGCAACAGGGACACGAGAGACCCAGTACTTC.

CDR3 loop: CASTHRSNQPQHF. The CDR3 DNA is TGTGCCAGCACCCATAGGAGCAATCAGCCCCAGCATTTT. This chain connects TRBV6-1 to TRBJ1-5; D is ambiguous. The V gene lost 7 bases and the J gene lost 1 base, with 8 bases spanning the gap. The CDR3 runs 13 residues. Germline-derived CDR1 and CDR2 are MNHNS and SASEGT.

The chain links TRBV28 to TRBJ2-1; D is uncertain. The CDR3 sequence is 15 residues long. From germline, CDR1 is MDHEN and CDR2 SYDVKM. Trimming cost V 3 bases and J 1 base, with 10 bases left between them. CDR3 region: CASSFAVKSYNEQFF. In nucleotides, the CDR3 is TGTGCCAGCAGTTTCGCGGTTAAATCCTACAATGAGCAGTTCTTC.

This chain connects TRBV5-4 to TRBJ2-3; no definite D call. Deletions cut 4 bases from V and 4 bases from J, with 10 bases between. This CDR3 region has 13 residues. CDR1 is SGHNT, CDR2 YYREEE, per germline (reference sequence). The CDR3 DNA is TGTGCCAGCAGCCCGCTAGAGGCAGATACGCAGTATTTT. Protein: CASSPLEADTQYF.

The genes are TRBV19 and TRBJ1-3; TRBD1 is a possible D gene (5 bases). Trimming cost V 3 bases and J 5 bases, with 8 bases left between them. Germline V lookup: CDR1 LNHDA, CDR2 SQIVND (reference sequence). This CDR3 comprises 13 residues. CDR3 sequence reads: CASSIRERNTIYF. DNA for the CDR3: TGTGCCAGTAGTATCAGGGAAAGAAACACCATATATTTT. Filled out from reference TRBV19 and TRBJ1-3, the complete variable domain reads DGGITQSPKYLFRKEGQNVTLSCEQNLNHDAMYWYRQDPGQGLRLIYYSQIVNDFQKGDIAEGYSVSREKKESFPLTVTSAQKNPTAFYLCASSIRERNTIYFGEGSWLTVV.

The V gene is TRBV7-2, the J gene TRBJ2-7, with a weak D call TRBD2 (5 bases). The CDR3 covers 17 residues. Germline CDR1 SGHTA, CDR2 FQGNSA. Trimming took 2 bases from V and 0 from J, leaving 17 bases between them. CDR3 loop: CASSLKLASLSSYEQYF. The CDR3 DNA is TGTGCCAGCAGCTTAAAACTGGCTAGCCTAAGCTCCTACGAGCAGTACTTC.

The chain uses TRBV29-1 and TRBJ2-3, with 11 bases aligning to TRBD2. Germline V gene lookup returns CDR1 SQVTM and CDR2 ANQGSEA. This CDR3 comprises 16 residues. V dropped 0 bases and J dropped 7; count of bases not matched to a gene: 9. DNA for the CDR3: TGCAGCGTTGAAGAGGAACTAGCGGGGGTCCTTTATACGCAGTATTTT. It yields the protein CSVEEELAGVLYTQYF.

This sequence joins TRBV6-5 and TRBJ2-7; 8 bases fit TRBD2. Trimming removed 2 bases from V and 4 bases from J; junction bases left unmatched: 7. The V gene's germline CDR1 is MNHEY and CDR2 SVGAGI. There are 15 residues in the CDR3. The DNA for the CDR3 is TGTGCCAGCAGTTACCGGGCGGGAGGCTATTACGAGCAGTACTTC. Translation gives CASSYRAGGYYEQYF.

The chain uses TRBV9 and TRBJ1-2; D unclear. Germline values: CDR1 SGDLS, CDR2 YYNGEE. The V gene lost 4 bases and the J gene lost 2 bases, with 12 bases spanning the gap. The CDR3 has 14 residues. The CDR3 spells CASSSQEGNYGYTF. The CDR3 bases are TGTGCCAGCAGCTCGCAAGAGGGAAACTATGGCTACACCTTC.

The rearrangement uses TRBV6-5 and TRBJ1-4; D uncertain. V shed 7 bases and J shed 3 bases, with 3 bases lying between them. The CDR3 totals 11 residues. Looked up from germline, CDR1 is MNHEY and CDR2 is SVGAGI. The CDR3 is CASMANEKLFF. As DNA, the CDR3 is TGTGCCAGCATGGCTAATGAAAAACTGTTTTTT.